What follows is one T cell receptor (beta chain) and its context. The data were obtained in a study of shared clonotypes between healthy human individuals. TCRdb keeps only in-frame clones here, not all; method: immunoSEQ multiplex PCR. This table holds hundreds of thousands of clones, 98% found once. CD8 cells classed as naive were CD45RO-negative and positively selected for CCR7, excluding terminally differentiated effector memory CD45RA+ cells. CDR1 and CDR2 from the germline V gene are SEHNR and FQNEAQ (reference sequence). After removal of 3 bases from V and 3 bases from J, the junction contained 6 bases not matched to a gene. The CDR3 has 15 amino acids.

The sample consisted of naive CD8+ T cells sorted from blood. This receptor was obtained from a man aged 30 to 39 in good health. The gene calls are TRBV7-9 and TRBJ1-1, with 8 bases identical to TRBD1. CDR3 residues: CASSLVGTGDTEAFF. CDR3 in DNA: TGTGCCAGCAGCTTGGTTGGGACAGGAGACACTGAAGCTTTCTTT.